This TCR beta chain was found in a study of patients and donors after allogeneic stem cell transplantation. There are 16 residues in the CDR3. J gave up 4 bases and V 7 bases, and 11 bases lay outside the gene matches. This clonotype occurred many times. TCRdb independently ran MiXCR on the RT-PCR reads; one entry per CDR3 protein. The table has approximately 8,000 distinct CDR3 sequences, 11% seen once; the top ten hold 52%. This TCR derives from a human donor who was either an allogeneic HSCT recipient or a stem cell or donor lymphocyte infusion donor (not recorded which). It is not recorded whose cells these are; they may come from a transplant donor. Sequencing input: blood, either unsorted or a sorted T cell fraction (not recorded which). V gene TRBV12-3 or TRBV12-4 combines with J gene TRBJ1-1; TRBD1 agrees at 11 bases. CDR3 in DNA: TGTGCCAGCAACAAAACCCCCGGGACAGGGGGCACTGAAGCTTTCTTT. Translated: CASNKTPGTGGTEAFF.